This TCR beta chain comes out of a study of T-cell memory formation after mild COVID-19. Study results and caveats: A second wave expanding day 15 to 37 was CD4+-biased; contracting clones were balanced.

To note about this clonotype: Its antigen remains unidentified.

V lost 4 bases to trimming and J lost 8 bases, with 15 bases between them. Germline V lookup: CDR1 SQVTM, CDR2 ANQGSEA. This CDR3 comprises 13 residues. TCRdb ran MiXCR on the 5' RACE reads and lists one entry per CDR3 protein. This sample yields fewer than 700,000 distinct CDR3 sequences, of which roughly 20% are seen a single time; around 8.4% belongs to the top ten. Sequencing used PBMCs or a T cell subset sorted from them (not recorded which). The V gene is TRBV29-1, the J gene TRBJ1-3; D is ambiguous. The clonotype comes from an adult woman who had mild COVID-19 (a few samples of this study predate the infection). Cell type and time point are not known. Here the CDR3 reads CSVVAPGGYTIYF. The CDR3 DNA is TGCAGCGTTGTAGCTCCCGGCGGATACACCATATATTTT.